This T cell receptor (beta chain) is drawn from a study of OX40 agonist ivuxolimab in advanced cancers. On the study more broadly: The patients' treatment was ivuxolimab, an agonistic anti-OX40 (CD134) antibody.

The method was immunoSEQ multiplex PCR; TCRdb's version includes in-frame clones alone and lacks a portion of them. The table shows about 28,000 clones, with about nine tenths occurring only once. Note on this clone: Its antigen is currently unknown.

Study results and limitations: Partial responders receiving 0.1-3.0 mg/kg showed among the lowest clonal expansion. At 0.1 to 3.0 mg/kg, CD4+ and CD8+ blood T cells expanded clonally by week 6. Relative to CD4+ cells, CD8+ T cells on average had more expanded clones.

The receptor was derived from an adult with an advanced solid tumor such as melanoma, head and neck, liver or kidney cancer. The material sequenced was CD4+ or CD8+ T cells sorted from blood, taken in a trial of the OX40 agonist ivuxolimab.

For the CDR3, the DNA is TGTGCCAGCAGCGTAACGGGAGGGGGAATAAACTATGGCTACACCTTC. Protein: CASSVTGGGINYGYTF. The V and J genes are TRBV9 and TRBJ1-2; D perhaps matches TRBD1 (6 bases). CDR1 SGDLS and CDR2 YYNGEE come from the germline V gene. Trimming pared 1 base from V and 2 bases from J, leaving 15 bases between. The CDR3 contains 16 residues.